This T cell receptor (beta chain) was profiled in a study of read filtering for tumor transcriptome and immune sequencing. The wider study: By R-ISS, stages I, II and III held roughly 8, 15 and 7 patients.

In germline, CDR1 is MNHNY, CDR2 SVGAGI (reference sequence). The length of the CDR3 is 15 residues. The V end lost 2 bases, the J end lost 6 bases, and 14 bases lay between the germline ends. This library used about 400 ng RNA and molecular barcoded adaptors spanning alpha/delta and beta/gamma chains. MiXCR, run by TCRdb on the reads, gives a single entry per CDR3 protein. This sample carries 85,000 or so distinct CDR3 sequences, 12% of them seen once, and the ten largest clones take under 15%. This clonotype was found a few times. The sequencing sample was made of a population of CD138-negative cells sorted from bone marrow. The V and J genes are TRBV6-6 and TRBJ1-5; D is undetermined. This receptor was identified in a donor older than 35 with multiple myeloma. The CDR3 here is CASSYDGVNGQPQHF. The CDR3 coding sequence is TGTGCCAGCAGTTACGATGGGGTGAACGGTCAGCCCCAGCATTTT.